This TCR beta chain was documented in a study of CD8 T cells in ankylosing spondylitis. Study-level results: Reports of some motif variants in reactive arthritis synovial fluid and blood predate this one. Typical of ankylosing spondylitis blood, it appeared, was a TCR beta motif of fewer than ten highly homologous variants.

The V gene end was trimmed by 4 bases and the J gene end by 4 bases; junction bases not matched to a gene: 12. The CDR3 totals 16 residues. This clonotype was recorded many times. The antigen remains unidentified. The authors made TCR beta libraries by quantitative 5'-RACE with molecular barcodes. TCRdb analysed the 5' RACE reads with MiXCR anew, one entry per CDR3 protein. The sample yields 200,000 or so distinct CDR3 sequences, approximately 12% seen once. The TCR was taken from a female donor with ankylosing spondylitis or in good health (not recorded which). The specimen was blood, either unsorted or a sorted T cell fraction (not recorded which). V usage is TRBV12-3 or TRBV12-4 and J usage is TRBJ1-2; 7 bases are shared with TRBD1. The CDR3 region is CASSSSPDRPSYGYTF. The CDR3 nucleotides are TGTGCCAGCAGTTCCAGCCCGGACAGGCCTAGCTATGGCTACACCTTC.